These 13 T cell receptor beta chains share one sample of origin, sequenced in a study of control samples from healthy donors and cancer patients. The protocol was immunoSEQ multiplex PCR, while the TCRdb copy is restricted to in-frame clones and leaves out a portion. This sample has about 55,000 clones, with approximately 85% found just once. Sequences were obtained from blood. Receptors originate from a man aged 50-60 years in good health.

The rearrangement links TRBV27 to TRBJ2-1; TRBD2 matches at 9 bases. From germline, CDR1 is MNHEY and CDR2 SMNVEV (reference sequence). V shed 1 base and J 10 bases; nucleotides not matched to a gene: 14. CDR3 length equals 17 residues. CDR3 in DNA: TGTGCCAGCAGTTTATTTCCTAGCGGGATTTATAAGGGAGAGCAGTTCTTC. It codes for CASSLFPSGIYKGEQFF.

The chain couples TRBV19 to TRBJ1-6; D not certain. Germline CDR1 reads LNHDA; CDR2 reads SQIVND (reference sequence). V was shortened by 7 bases and J by 7 bases, with 17 bases between the two germline ends. This CDR3 region has 15 residues. For the CDR3, the DNA is TGTGCCAGTACTCCGGCCCCGAAGCGGAATTCACCCCTCCACTTT. Protein: CASTPAPKRNSPLHF. Looking up the rest from reference TRBV19 and TRBJ1-6 gives the full variable domain: DGGITQSPKYLFRKEGQNVTLSCEQNLNHDAMYWYRQDPGQGLRLIYYSQIVNDFQKGDIAEGYSVSREKKESFPLTVTSAQKNPTAFYLCASTPAPKRNSPLHFGNGTRLTVT.

J is TRBJ1-5 and V is TRBV28; D remains ambiguous. The germline V and J ends were trimmed by 5 bases and 6 bases, with 20 bases remaining between them. This CDR3 spans 16 amino acids. Germline CDR1 reads MDHEN; CDR2 reads SYDVKM. The DNA for the CDR3 is TGTGCCAGCAGTCCAACCGAGGGCCTGGGCACTCAGCCCCAGCATTTT. Residues: CASSPTEGLGTQPQHF.

The chain is built from TRBV19 and TRBJ2-3, with D tentatively TRBD2 (5 bases). Looked up from germline, CDR1 is LNHDA and CDR2 is SQIVND (reference sequence). The CDR3 totals 14 residues. V dropped 5 bases and J dropped 2 bases, with 11 bases sitting between them. In DNA, the CDR3 is TGTGCCAGTAGTTCCGAGCGGCCCACAGATACGCAGTATTTT. Translating it yields CASSSERPTDTQYF.

The gene calls are TRBV5-5 and TRBJ2-7; D possibly uses TRBD1 or TRBD2 (6 bases each). From germline, CDR1 is SGHKS and CDR2 YYEKEE (reference sequence). V dropped 0 bases and J dropped 9 bases, with 16 bases sitting between them. The CDR3 is made up of 14 amino acids. CDR3 loop: CASSLEGGNMRQYF. CDR3 nucleotide sequence: TGTGCCAGCAGCTTGGAAGGGGGGAATATGCGGCAGTACTTC.

The chain uses TRBV24-1 and TRBJ2-5; 8 bases match TRBD2. Per the germline V gene, CDR1 is KGHDR and CDR2 is SFDVKD. CDR3 length: 14 amino acids. The V and J ends lost 7 bases and 2 bases, in that order; junction bases with no gene match: 5. Here the CDR3 reads CATRGVAGQETQYF. The CDR3 region has the DNA TGTGCCACCAGGGGGGTAGCGGGACAAGAGACCCAGTACTTC.

V and J are TRBV9 and TRBJ2-7, with D unresolved. The V gene lost 0 bases and the J gene lost 6 bases, with 10 bases spanning the gap. CDR1 and CDR2 (germline): SGDLS, YYNGEE. This CDR3 is 13 amino acids long. CDR3 sequence (DNA): TGTGCCAGCAGCGTAGTAACTTTCGGCGAGCAGTACTTC. Its protein product is CASSVVTFGEQYF.

The CDR3 here is CASSRLAGGASSYEQYF. DNA of the CDR3: TGTGCCAGCAGTCGACTAGCGGGAGGCGCTAGCTCCTACGAGCAGTACTTC. The V gene is TRBV6-6, the J gene TRBJ2-7, with TRBD2 matching 13 bases. The CDR3 consists of 17 residues. The V gene's germline CDR1 is MNHNY and CDR2 SVGAGI (reference sequence). Losses at the gene ends were 5 bases for V and 0 bases for J; bases not matched to a gene: 7.

The chain has TRBV6-5 and TRBJ2-5; D is uncertain. Germline assignment: CDR1 MNHEY and CDR2 SVGAGI. Trimming cost V 2 bases and J 8 bases, with 12 bases left between them. This CDR3 spans 13 amino acids. The DNA of the CDR3 is TGTGCCAGCAGTTACGGTAGTGTCGACACCCAGTACTTC. The encoded protein is CASSYGSVDTQYF.

This clone is a singleton in its sample. Additional DNA sequences in this sample encode the identical CDR3. CDR3 sequence (DNA): TGTGCCAGCTCACCCCGGGACTACAATGAGCAGTTCTTC. This sequence encodes CASSPRDYNEQFF. The chain recombines TRBV18 with TRBJ2-1; perhaps TRBD2 as D (5 bases). Germline CDR1 reads KGHSH; CDR2 reads LQKENI. This CDR3 comprises 13 residues. With 3 bases removed from V and 3 bases from J, the gap between germline ends came to 6 bases.

CDR3 sequence reads: CASSIRGYGQLGNEKLFF. As DNA, the CDR3 is TGTGCCAGTAGTATTAGAGGGTATGGCCAACTAGGTAATGAAAAACTGTTTTTT. This rearrangement joins TRBV19 to TRBJ1-4; no definite D call. Germline values: CDR1 LNHDA, CDR2 SQIVND (reference sequence). Trimming shortened V by 3 bases and J by 4 bases, and 21 bases separated the two germline ends. The CDR3 is 18 residues long. The full variable domain, in which reference TRBV19 and TRBJ1-4 provide the parts outside the CDR3, is DGGITQSPKYLFRKEGQNVTLSCEQNLNHDAMYWYRQDPGQGLRLIYYSQIVNDFQKGDIAEGYSVSREKKESFPLTVTSAQKNPTAFYLCASSIRGYGQLGNEKLFFGSGTQLSVL.

The chain couples TRBV6-1 to TRBJ1-6; D ambiguous. Trimming took 0 bases from V and 6 from J, leaving 6 bases between them. The germline V gene has CDR1 MNHNS and CDR2 SASEGT. CDR3 size: 14 residues. CDR3 nucleotides: TGTGCCAGCAGTGAAGCCCACAGTAATTCACCCCTCCACTTT. Amino acid sequence: CASSEAHSNSPLHF.

The rearrangement uses TRBV9 and TRBJ2-1; 7 positions match TRBD2. V lost 3 bases, J lost 3 bases, and 3 bases stayed unmatched. The CDR3 extends over 14 amino acids. Per germline, CDR1 SGDLS and CDR2 YYNGEE. The CDR3 DNA is TGTGCCAGCAGCGCTGGGGGGGGCTACAATGAGCAGTTCTTC. Its translation: CASSAGGGYNEQFF.